Included here is one T cell receptor (beta chain) sequence, with context. Its antigen is unknown. The sample originates from a study of post-analysis software for immune sequencing data. About the study: Patients with relapsing-remitting, secondary progressive and progressive-relapsing multiple sclerosis courses were all represented.

Broader study findings: With F measure, samples from one preparation batch clustered together strongly. Normalized Chao1 diversity was significantly lower in multiple sclerosis patients than in controls.

Included in the TCR beta cDNA libraries were unique molecular identifiers. T cells numbering about 0.9 to 10 million yielded cDNA molecules that totaled roughly 0.5 million. Via MiXCR, TCRdb re-called the PCR reads, giving one row per CDR3 protein. The top ten clones hold under 0.7% of a sample with roughly 700,000 distinct CDR3 sequences, 25% to 30% of them seen once. This receptor was identified in a girl between 10 and 17 years old with multiple sclerosis. Material for sequencing was blood.

CDR3 protein: CAISEPRAGQETQYF. The CDR3 bases are TGTGCCATCAGTGAGCCTAGGGCAGGGCAAGAGACCCAGTACTTC. This chain joins TRBV10-3 and TRBJ2-5, with D possibly being TRBD1 (5 bases). The CDR3 loop spans 15 amino acids. The ends were cut back, 2 bases at V and 2 bases at J, with 12 bases in the middle. CDR1 and CDR2 (germline): ENHRY, SYGVKD.